The 19 T cell receptor beta chains below all came from one sample that was sequenced in a study of CD8+CD57+ T cells in acquired aplastic anemia. TCR beta VDJ and CDR3 profiles were obtained from a genomic DNA template. TCRdb itself ran the reads through MiXCR, one entry per CDR3 protein. The sample has about half a million distinct CDR3 sequences, approximately 33% seen once. CD8+CD57+ cell expansion, shown by flow cytometry, had occurred in the patients selected for sequencing. What was sequenced was sorted CD4+, CD8+, or CD8+CD57+ T cells (not recorded which) from PBMCs. The receptors shown here come from a human donor with aplastic anemia.

V and J are TRBV7-9 and TRBJ2-5; weak D call: TRBD2 (5 bases). Germline V gene lookup returns CDR1 SEHNR and CDR2 FQNEAQ (reference sequence). The CDR3 has 13 amino acids. The germline V and J ends were trimmed by 4 bases and 2 bases, with 8 bases remaining between them. In DNA, the CDR3 is TGTGCCAGCAGCTCAGCGGAACAAGAGACCCAGTACTTC. It translates to CASSSAEQETQYF.

This clonotype was counted at least ten times. The rearrangement uses TRBV10-2 and TRBJ2-1; perhaps TRBD1 as D (5 bases). Germline CDR1 and CDR2: WSHSY and SAAADI. CDR3 size: 13 residues. The ends were cut back, 7 bases at V and 8 bases at J, with 15 bases in the middle. CDR3 nucleotide sequence: TGCGCCAGCAAAGAAGGGGCCCCAGATGAGCAGTTCTTC. The encoded protein is CASKEGAPDEQFF.

To note about this clonotype: At one end the junction does not follow the germline gene, possibly because of a read error. This sequence joins TRBV20-1 and TRBJ2-1; TRBD2 matches 13 bases. This CDR3 region has 15 residues. The germline CDR1 and CDR2 sequences are DFQATT and SNEGSKA (reference sequence). In DNA, the CDR3 is TGCAGTGCTAGAGAGACTAGCGGGGGGTACAATGAGCGGTTCTTC. Translating gives CSARETSGGYNERFF.

This clonotype was observed many times. This chain uses TRBV19 with TRBJ1-1, with a tentative D call TRBD1 (6 bases). The V and J ends lost 11 bases and 5 bases respectively, with 12 bases between them. In germline, CDR1 is LNHDA, CDR2 SQIVND (reference sequence). The CDR3 length is 11 residues. CDR3: CAAGGATEAFF. The DNA for the CDR3 is TGTGCCGCTGGGGGGGCGACTGAAGCTTTCTTT.

This clonotype was observed a few times. The V gene is TRBV30, the J gene TRBJ2-7, with D unclear. Looked up from germline, CDR1 is GTSNPN and CDR2 is SVGIG (reference sequence). V lost 5 bases and J 4 bases, leaving 6 bases between the germline ends. The CDR3 consists of 10 residues. CDR3 region: CAWGQYEQYF. CDR3 sequence (DNA): TGTGCCTGGGGTCAATACGAGCAGTACTTC.

A note on this clonotype: One base away lies a much larger clone, so this may be a sequencing read error. The CDR3 DNA is TGTGCCAGCAGTCCCGGCGCAACGCTAGCGGCCGCCTACGAGCAGTACTTC. Its protein product is CASSPGATLAAAYEQYF. This chain uses TRBV7-9 with TRBJ2-7; TRBD2 agrees at 7 bases. The CDR3 spans 17 residues. CDR1 and CDR2 from the germline V gene are SEHNR and FQNEAQ (reference sequence). V trimming: 6 bases; J trimming: 2 bases; junction bases outside the gene matches: 16.

This clonotype was found many times. The chain couples TRBV29-1 to TRBJ1-2, with 8 bases lining up with TRBD1. Germline CDR1 is SQVTM and CDR2 is ANQGSEA. The CDR3 covers 13 residues. Germline trimming cut 8 bases from V and 3 bases from J; bases unmatched to any gene: 8. The CDR3 sequence: CSSIDRGDYGYTF. The CDR3 DNA follows: TGCAGCTCCATAGACAGGGGCGACTATGGCTACACCTTC.

This clonotype has ten or more counts. This chain links TRBV12-3 or TRBV12-4 with TRBJ1-5; possibly TRBD1 for D (5 bases). The CDR3 loop spans 11 amino acids. V lost 9 bases and J lost 6, with 9 bases in between. CDR3 DNA sequence: TGTGCCAGTAGTCAGGGTCAGCCCCAGCATTTT. This translates into CASSQGQPQHF.

In its sample, this clonotype was seen many times. The rearrangement joins TRBV29-1 to TRBJ1-2, with 8 positions matching TRBD1. The CDR3 consists of 14 residues. With V trimmed by 6 bases and J by 3 bases, 9 bases remained unmatched. Germline CDR1 reads SQVTM; CDR2 reads ANQGSEA. CDR3 DNA sequence: TGCAGCGTCGTCGTTCCGGGACAGGACTATGGCTACACCTTC. Its protein is CSVVVPGQDYGYTF.

This clonotype was counted many times. The chain combines TRBV25-1 with TRBJ2-6, with a possible D match to TRBD1 (6 bases). The CDR3 loop spans 16 amino acids. Germline V CDR1 and CDR2: MGHDK, SYGVNS. V was clipped by 8 bases and J by 0 bases, with 14 bases between them. The CDR3 DNA reads TGTGCCAGCCTCTGGACAGAGAGCTCTGGGGCCAACGTCCTGACTTTC. Its translation: CASLWTESSGANVLTF.

The chain links TRBV3-1 to TRBJ1-6; D perhaps matches TRBD1 (5 bases). Germline V gives CDR1 LGHDT, CDR2 YNNKEL (reference sequence). The CDR3 extends over 14 amino acids. Trimming left V 5 bases short and J 10 bases short, with 15 bases between. The CDR3 bases are TGTGCCAGCAGCTCCCGACCAGGGCAATCACCCCTCCACTTT. It is translated as CASSSRPGQSPLHF.

This clonotype was observed many times. The chain has TRBV9 and TRBJ1-6; D gene uncertain. The germline V gene has CDR1 SGDLS and CDR2 YYNGEE. The ends were cut back, 3 bases at V and 10 bases at J, with 14 bases in the middle. The CDR3 spans 14 residues. CDR3 in amino acids: CASSATGLDSPLHF. CDR3 nucleotide sequence: TGTGCCAGCAGCGCAACTGGACTGGACTCACCCCTCCACTTT.

This clonotype has more than one count but fewer than ten. CDR3 sequence: CASNRDSSQPQHF. The CDR3 region has the DNA TGTGCCAGCAACCGGGACAGCTCTCAGCCCCAGCATTTT. The chain has TRBV15 and TRBJ1-5, with TRBD1 matching over 7 bases. The CDR3 loop spans 13 amino acids. V trimming: 10 bases; J trimming: 6 bases; junction bases outside the gene matches: 9. Germline V gives CDR1 LNHNV, CDR2 YYDKDF (reference sequence).

This clonotype was found many times. The gene calls are TRBV20-1 and TRBJ2-7, with 9 bases fitting TRBD1. The V segment lost 0 bases and the J segment 4 bases; nucleotides outside the gene matches: 7. The CDR3 contains 15 residues. Germline V lookup: CDR1 DFQATT, CDR2 SNEGSKA (reference sequence). CDR3 in amino acids: CSARDQGQGGYEQYF. The CDR3 DNA reads TGCAGTGCTAGAGATCAGGGACAGGGAGGATACGAGCAGTACTTC.

The chain has TRBV25-1 and TRBJ2-5, with no clear D. V lost 6 bases to trimming and J lost 1 base, with 9 bases between them. The CDR3 has 13 residues. CDR1 and CDR2 (germline): MGHDK, SYGVNS. CDR3 loop: CASSQEPQETQYF. The CDR3 DNA reads TGTGCCAGCAGCCAAGAACCCCAAGAGACCCAGTACTTC.

In its sample, this clonotype was seen many times. The CDR3 is CATTEDGRTDTQYF. The CDR3 DNA follows: TGTGCCACCACTGAAGACGGTCGCACAGATACGCAGTATTTT. The genes are TRBV19 and TRBJ2-3; D unclear. The V and J ends lost 10 bases and 1 base respectively, with 15 bases between them. The CDR3 spans 14 residues. Germline loops: CDR1 LNHDA, CDR2 SQIVND (reference sequence).

V gene TRBV7-9 combines with J gene TRBJ1-2; perhaps TRBD1 as D (6 bases). The V end lost 8 bases, the J end lost 4 bases, and 23 bases lay between the germline ends. From germline, CDR1 is SEHNR and CDR2 FQNEAQ (reference sequence). The CDR3 loop spans 16 amino acids. In nucleotides, the CDR3 is TGTGCCAGCTCACCACCGAACAGGGCCCCTGCCTATGGCTACACCTTC. Protein sequence: CASSPPNRAPAYGYTF. Full variable domain (missing parts from reference TRBV7-9 and TRBJ1-2): DTGVSQNPRHKITKRGQNVTFRCDPISEHNRLYWYRQTLGQGPEFLTYFQNEAQLEKSRLLSDRFSAERPKGSFSTLEIQRTEQGDSAMYLCASSPPNRAPAYGYTFGSGTRLTVV.

The chain uses TRBV11-2 and TRBJ2-6; weak D call: TRBD1 (5 bases). The CDR3 runs 18 residues. The V and J ends lost 1 base and 0 bases respectively, with 13 bases between them. CDR1 and CDR2 from the germline V gene are SGHAT and FQNNGV. CDR3 sequence: CASSLGQLPISGANVLTF. Here the CDR3 DNA reads TGTGCCAGCAGCTTAGGACAGTTACCGATCTCTGGGGCCAACGTCCTGACTTTC.

The table lists this clonotype with many counts. This chain joins TRBV10-3 and TRBJ1-2; D remains unclear. The CDR3 totals 11 residues. Germline V lookup: CDR1 ENHRY, CDR2 SYGVKD. V was trimmed by 7 bases and J by 3 bases, leaving 6 bases between them. CDR3 DNA sequence: TGTGCCATCACTAGTTACTATGGCTACACCTTC. Residues: CAITSYYGYTF.